This passage covers 20 T cell receptor beta chains from one sample sequenced in a study of CD8 T cells in Susac syndrome. Random-hexamer reverse transcription was applied to about 0.45 to 1 ug RNA. Each CDR3 protein gets one entry after TCRdb re-called the immunoSEQ multiplex PCR reads with MiXCR. The sample holds about 190,000 distinct CDR3 sequences, 90% to 97% seen once. The material sequenced was CD4+ T cells from PBMCs. All receptors come from a human donor with Susac syndrome.

This chain joins TRBV20-1 and TRBJ1-2; 11 bases are a match to TRBD1. This CDR3 comprises 15 residues. Trimming cost V 1 base and J 4 bases; bases outside gene matches: 5. Germline loops: CDR1 DFQATT, CDR2 SNEGSKA (reference sequence). CDR3 DNA: TGCAGTGCTAGAGGGACAGGGGGCGACTTCTATGGCTACACCTTC. This encodes CSARGTGGDFYGYTF.

This chain joins TRBV6-6 and TRBJ1-2; 8 bases align to TRBD1. The ends lost 5 bases at V and 2 bases at J; junction bases unmatched: 7. The CDR3 covers 15 residues. CDR1 and CDR2 (germline): MNHNY, SVGAGI (reference sequence). The CDR3 protein is CASSHRTGNNYGYTF. CDR3 nucleotides: TGTGCCAGCAGTCATCGGACAGGGAACAACTATGGCTACACCTTC.

This chain connects TRBV12-3 or TRBV12-4 to TRBJ2-3; D possibly corresponds to TRBD2 (6 bases). Trimming left V 0 bases short and J 4 bases short, with 8 bases between. This CDR3 is 14 amino acids long. CDR3 sequence reads: CASSLARGADTQYF. The CDR3 DNA reads TGTGCCAGCAGTTTAGCGCGGGGTGCAGATACGCAGTATTTT.

This clonotype was seen once. V and J are TRBV20-1 and TRBJ2-4; no clear D. Germline-derived CDR1 and CDR2 are DFQATT and SNEGSKA (reference sequence). The CDR3 extends over 15 amino acids. V lost 4 bases and J 4 bases, leaving 17 bases between the germline ends. The DNA for the CDR3 is TGCAGTGCTAATGATGGTGGGCAATCTAAAAACATTCAGTACTTC. Translated: CSANDGGQSKNIQYF.

The chain links TRBV29-1 to TRBJ1-1; D remains unclear. CDR1 is SQVTM and CDR2 is ANQGSEA in the germline V gene. V shed 1 base and J shed 6 bases, with 0 bases lying between them. CDR3 length: 9 amino acids. The CDR3, as DNA: TGCAGCGTTGAAGCTGAAGCTTTCTTT. Encoded protein: CSVEAEAFF.

The chain has TRBV9 and TRBJ1-6; 8 bases match TRBD1. V trimming: 10 bases; J trimming: 0 bases; junction bases outside the gene matches: 15. Germline CDR1 reads SGDLS; CDR2 reads YYNGEE. This CDR3 contains 18 residues. CDR3 loop: CAGWSRGRNSSYNSPLHF. CDR3 coding DNA: TGTGCCGGGTGGAGCAGGGGGCGAAACAGCTCCTATAATTCACCCCTCCACTTT.

This clonotype was counted once. The CDR3 DNA reads as TGTGCCAGCAGCCAAGGTAGCGGTCCCTACGAGCAGTACTTC. It translates to CASSQGSGPYEQYF. The rearrangement joins TRBV14 to TRBJ2-7; TRBD2 might be the D (6 bases). CDR1 SGHDN and CDR2 FVKESK come from the germline V gene. The CDR3 spans 14 residues. Between the trimmed V and J ends, which lost 1 base and 2 bases, there was a span of 9 bases.

The rearrangement uses TRBV7-6 and TRBJ2-1; 11 nucleotides agree with TRBD2. V lost 7 bases to trimming and J lost 6 bases; unmatched junction nucleotides: 8. This CDR3 has 15 residues. The germline gives CDR1 SGHVS, CDR2 FNYEAQ. The CDR3 reads CASISSGGAVNEQFF. CDR3 DNA sequence: TGTGCCAGCATCAGTAGCGGGGGGGCTGTCAATGAGCAGTTCTTC.

The chain carries TRBV20-1 and TRBJ2-1, with 12 bases aligning to TRBD2. V gave up 6 bases and J gave up 7 bases; unmatched junction bases: 4. Germline V gene sequence: CDR1 DFQATT, CDR2 SNEGSKA (reference sequence). This CDR3 has 13 residues. The CDR3 nucleotides read TGCAGTGCCCTAGGACTAGCGGGGAATGAGCAGTTCTTC. Translating it yields CSALGLAGNEQFF.

This sequence joins TRBV5-1 and TRBJ2-7, with 9 bases matching TRBD1. In germline, CDR1 is SGHRS, CDR2 YFSETQ. CDR3 length: 14 residues. V lost 1 base, J lost 3 bases, and 2 bases stayed unmatched. DNA of the CDR3: TGCGCCAGCAGCTTGCACAGGGGGCTCTACGAGCAGTACTTC. Translation gives CASSLHRGLYEQYF.

CDR3: CASSQSGGGYTF. In nucleotides, the CDR3 is TGCGCCAGCAGCCAGTCGGGCGGTGGCTACACCTTC. The chain employs TRBV4-1 and TRBJ1-2; D not certain. The V and J ends lost 3 bases and 7 bases respectively, with 9 bases between them. CDR3 size: 12 residues. Germline CDR1 and CDR2: MGHRA and YSYEKL.

This clonotype was detected a few times. The chain joins TRBV5-4 to TRBJ1-2, with 7 bases that match TRBD1. V shed 3 bases, J shed 4 bases, and the junction held 6 bases outside the gene matches. Germline CDR1 SGHNT, CDR2 YYREEE (reference sequence). CDR3 length: 14 residues. CDR3 loop: CASSSTRDSYGYTF. DNA for the CDR3: TGTGCCAGCAGCTCAACCCGGGACAGCTATGGCTACACCTTC.

Written as DNA, the CDR3 is TGTGCCAGCAGCCACGTGTCACAGGGCTCCTACGAGCAGTACTTC. Its protein product is CASSHVSQGSYEQYF. This chain connects TRBV7-2 to TRBJ2-7, with TRBD1 as a possible D gene (6 bases). This CDR3 spans 15 amino acids. With 5 bases removed from V and 0 bases from J, the gap between germline ends came to 14 bases. Germline CDR1 and CDR2: SGHTA and FQGNSA.

The V call is TRBV11-2, the J call TRBJ2-7; no clear D gene. Germline lookup yields CDR1 SGHAT and CDR2 FQNNGV. Trimming cost V 5 bases and J 7 bases, with 9 bases left between them. The CDR3 runs 11 residues. CDR3 residues: CASSRKVEQYF. CDR3 DNA sequence: TGTGCCAGCAGCCGGAAGGTAGAGCAGTACTTC.

V and J are TRBV29-1 and TRBJ2-7, with TRBD1 matching 10 bases. V lost 1 base and J lost 4; bases outside the gene matches: 4. The germline V gene has CDR1 SQVTM and CDR2 ANQGSEA. This CDR3 is 14 amino acids long. The chain's CDR3 is CSVEARDRGYEQYF. In DNA, the CDR3 is TGCAGCGTTGAAGCGCGGGACAGGGGTTACGAGCAGTACTTC.

V gene TRBV20-1 combines with J gene TRBJ2-5; D not certain. The CDR3 spans 12 residues. Trimming took 3 bases from V and 3 from J, leaving 8 bases between them. Germline CDR1 DFQATT, CDR2 SNEGSKA (reference sequence). The CDR3 region has the DNA TGCAGTGCTAGTCTCCAGAAAGAGACCCAGTACTTC. It encodes CSASLQKETQYF.

The CDR3 nucleotides are TGTGCCTGGAGTCCCCACGATCCAGGGAGATCACCCCTCCACTTT. This gives the protein CAWSPHDPGRSPLHF. The J gene is TRBJ1-6, the V gene TRBV30; TRBD1 is a possible D gene (5 bases). In germline, CDR1 is GTSNPN, CDR2 SVGIG (reference sequence). V was shortened by 2 bases and J by 10 bases, with 18 bases between the two germline ends. The CDR3 length is 15 residues.

The V and J genes are TRBV11-2 and TRBJ2-7; 12 positions match TRBD2. V lost 5 bases, J lost 2 bases, and 10 bases stayed unmatched. Germline V lookup: CDR1 SGHAT, CDR2 FQNNGV. This CDR3 has 17 amino acids. The CDR3 DNA reads as TGTGCCAGCAGCCTAAGGCTAGCGGGGGGGACTACCTACGAGCAGTACTTC. This encodes CASSLRLAGGTTYEQYF.

The genes are TRBV30 and TRBJ2-3; 9 positions match TRBD2. CDR1 is GTSNPN, CDR2 SVGIG, per germline (reference sequence). Losses at the gene ends were 2 bases for V and 1 base for J; bases not matched to a gene: 4. The CDR3 sequence is 15 residues long. CDR3 amino acids: CAWSWAGGRTDTQYF. For the CDR3, the DNA is TGTGCCTGGAGTTGGGCGGGGGGGCGCACAGATACGCAGTATTTT.

This rearrangement joins TRBV6-2 or TRBV6-3 to TRBJ2-6; D might be TRBD1 (5 bases). The V gene's germline CDR1 is MNHEY and CDR2 SVGEGT. Trimming pared 6 bases from V and 2 bases from J, leaving 11 bases between. The CDR3 consists of 15 residues. CDR3: CASSPRQPGANVLTF. CDR3 DNA sequence: TGTGCCAGCAGCCCCAGACAGCCTGGGGCCAACGTCCTGACTTTC.